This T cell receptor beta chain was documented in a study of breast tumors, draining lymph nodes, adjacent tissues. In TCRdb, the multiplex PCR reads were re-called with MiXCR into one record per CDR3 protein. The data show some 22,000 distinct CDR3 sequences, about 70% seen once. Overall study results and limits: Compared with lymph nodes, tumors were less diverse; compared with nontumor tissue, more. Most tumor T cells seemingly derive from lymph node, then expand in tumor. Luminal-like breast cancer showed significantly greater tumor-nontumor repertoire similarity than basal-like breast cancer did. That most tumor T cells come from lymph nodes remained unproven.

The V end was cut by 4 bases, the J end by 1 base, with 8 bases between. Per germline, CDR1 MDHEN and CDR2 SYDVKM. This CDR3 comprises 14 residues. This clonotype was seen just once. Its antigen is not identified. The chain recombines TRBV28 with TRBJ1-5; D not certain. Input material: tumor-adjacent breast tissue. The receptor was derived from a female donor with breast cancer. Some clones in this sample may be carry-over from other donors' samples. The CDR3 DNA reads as TGTGCCAGCAGTTACGGACTGAGCAATCAGCCCCAGCATTTT. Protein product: CASSYGLSNQPQHF.